This TCR beta chain was sequenced during a study of blood T cell repertoires in COVID-19. Across the whole study: Whether acute or convalescent, the COVID-19 samples came from the United States, Italy and Spain.

The CDR3 has 17 amino acids. CDR1 and CDR2 (germline): LNHDA, SQIVND (reference sequence). With 5 bases clipped from V and 4 bases from J, the junction kept 15 bases outside the gene matches. As originally analysed: Amplifying reference gene primers gave estimates of nucleated cell counts. Clones were read by immunoSEQ multiplex PCR, and TCRdb kept only the in-frame ones, dropping some. Clone size and the V and J calls come from that table; the DNA yielded D and trimming. Here the sample spans a few hundred thousand clones, about nine tenths being singletons. Cohorts were based on clinical histories the participants reported. Each recovered donor of Cohort 3 presented with two negative PCRs, clearance, or symptom resolution. This clone was found many times.

The receptor's source is a woman under 30 who had recovered from COVID-19. Source material: PBMCs or T cells enriched from blood (not recorded which). The chain has TRBV19 and TRBJ2-5, with 8 bases identical to TRBD1. The CDR3 region has the DNA TGTGCCAGTAGTGCCCTACCCCTGACAGGGGCGGGAGAGACCCAGTACTTC. It translates to CASSALPLTGAGETQYF.